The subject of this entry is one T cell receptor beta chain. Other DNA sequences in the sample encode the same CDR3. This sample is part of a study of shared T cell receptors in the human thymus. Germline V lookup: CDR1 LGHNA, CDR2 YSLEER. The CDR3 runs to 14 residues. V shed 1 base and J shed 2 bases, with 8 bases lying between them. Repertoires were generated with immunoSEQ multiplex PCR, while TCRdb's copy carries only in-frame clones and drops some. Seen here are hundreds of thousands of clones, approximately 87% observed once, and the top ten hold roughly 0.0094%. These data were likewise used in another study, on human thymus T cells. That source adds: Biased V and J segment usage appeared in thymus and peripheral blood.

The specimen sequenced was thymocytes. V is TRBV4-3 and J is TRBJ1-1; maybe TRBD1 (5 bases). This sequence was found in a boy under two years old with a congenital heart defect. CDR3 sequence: CASSQGGGNTEAFF. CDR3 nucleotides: TGCGCCAGCAGCCAAGGGGGGGGTAACACTGAAGCTTTCTTT.